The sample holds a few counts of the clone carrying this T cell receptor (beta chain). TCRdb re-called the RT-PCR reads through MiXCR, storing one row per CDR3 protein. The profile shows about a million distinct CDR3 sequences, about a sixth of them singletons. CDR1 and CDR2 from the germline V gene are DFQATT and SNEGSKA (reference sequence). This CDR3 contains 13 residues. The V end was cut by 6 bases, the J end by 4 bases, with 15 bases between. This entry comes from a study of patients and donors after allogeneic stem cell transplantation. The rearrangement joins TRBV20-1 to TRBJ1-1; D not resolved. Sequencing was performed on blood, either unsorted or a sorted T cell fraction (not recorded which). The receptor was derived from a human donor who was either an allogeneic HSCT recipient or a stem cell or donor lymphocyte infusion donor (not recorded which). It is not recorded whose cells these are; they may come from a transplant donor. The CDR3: CSATPGLGTEAFF. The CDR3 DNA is TGCAGTGCGACCCCGGGGTTGGGCACTGAAGCTTTCTTT.